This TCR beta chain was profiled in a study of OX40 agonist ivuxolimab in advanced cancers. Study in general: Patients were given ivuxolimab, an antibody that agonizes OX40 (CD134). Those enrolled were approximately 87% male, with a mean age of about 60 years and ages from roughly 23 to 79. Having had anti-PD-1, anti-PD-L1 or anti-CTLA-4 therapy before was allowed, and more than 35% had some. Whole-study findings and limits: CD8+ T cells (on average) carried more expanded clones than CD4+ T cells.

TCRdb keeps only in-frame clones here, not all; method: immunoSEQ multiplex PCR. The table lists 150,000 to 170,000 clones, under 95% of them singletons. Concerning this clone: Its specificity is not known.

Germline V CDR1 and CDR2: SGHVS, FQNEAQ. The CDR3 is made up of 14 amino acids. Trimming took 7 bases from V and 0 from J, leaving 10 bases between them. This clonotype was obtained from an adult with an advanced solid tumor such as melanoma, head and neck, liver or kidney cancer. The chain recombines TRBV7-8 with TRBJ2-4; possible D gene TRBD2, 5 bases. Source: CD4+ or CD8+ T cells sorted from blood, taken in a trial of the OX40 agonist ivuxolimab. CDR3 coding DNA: TGTGCCAGCAAGGAGGAGCTAGCCAAAAACATTCAGTACTTC. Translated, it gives CASKEELAKNIQYF.